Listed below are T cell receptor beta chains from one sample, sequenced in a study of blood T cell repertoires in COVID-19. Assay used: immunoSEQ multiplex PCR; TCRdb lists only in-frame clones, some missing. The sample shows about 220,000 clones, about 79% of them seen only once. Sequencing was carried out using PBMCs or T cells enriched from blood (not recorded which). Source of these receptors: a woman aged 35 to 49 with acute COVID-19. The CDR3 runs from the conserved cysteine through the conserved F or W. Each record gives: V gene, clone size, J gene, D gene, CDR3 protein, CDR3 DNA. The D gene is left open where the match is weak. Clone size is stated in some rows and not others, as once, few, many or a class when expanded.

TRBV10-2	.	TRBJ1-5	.	CASSQTGSRNQPQHF	TGCGCCAGCAGCCAAACAGGGTCTCGCAATCAGCCCCAGCATTTT
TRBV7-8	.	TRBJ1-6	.	CASSPAGTTNSPLHF	TGTGCCAGCAGCCCCGCCGGGACAACGAATTCACCCCTCCACTTT
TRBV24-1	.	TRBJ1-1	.	CATSDFGQTEAFF	TGTGCCACCAGTGATTTTGGACAGACTGAAGCTTTCTTT
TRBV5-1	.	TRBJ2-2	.	CASSPAGTGELFF	TGCGCCAGCAGCCCCGCAGGGACCGGGGAGCTGTTTTTT
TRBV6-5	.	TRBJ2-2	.	CASSRTRNTGELFF	TGTGCCAGCAGTCGTACTCGAAACACCGGGGAGCTGTTTTTT
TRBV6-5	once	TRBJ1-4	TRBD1	CASRPGQGGKLFF	TGTGCCAGCAGACCCGGACAGGGCGGAAAACTGTTTTTT
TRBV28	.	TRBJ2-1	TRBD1	CASSRTGGPYNEQFF	TGTGCCAGCTCCAGGACAGGAGGCCCCTACAATGAGCAGTTCTTC
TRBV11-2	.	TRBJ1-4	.	CASSLAGINEKLFF	TGTGCCAGCAGCTTAGCCGGGATTAATGAAAAACTGTTTTTT
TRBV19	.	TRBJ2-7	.	CASSQSGGASGQYF	TGTGCCAGTTCTCAGTCTGGCGGGGCCTCCGGGCAGTACTTC
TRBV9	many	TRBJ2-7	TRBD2	CASSVVGTSGYEQYF	TGTGCCAGCAGCGTAGTGGGGACTAGCGGTTACGAGCAGTACTTC
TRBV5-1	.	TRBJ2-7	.	CASSSGLPPSEQYF	TGCGCCAGCAGCTCGGGTCTCCCTCCCTCCGAGCAGTACTTC
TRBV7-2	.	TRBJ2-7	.	CASSLNYYEQYF	TGTGCCAGCAGCTTAAATTACTACGAGCAGTACTTC
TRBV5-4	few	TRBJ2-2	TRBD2	CASSSLGTSNTGELFF	TGTGCCAGCAGCTCCCTCGGGACTAGCAACACCGGGGAGCTGTTTTTT
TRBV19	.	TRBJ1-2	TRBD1	CASSARGQEHYGYTF	TGTGCCAGTAGTGCGAGGGGACAGGAACACTATGGCTACACCTTC
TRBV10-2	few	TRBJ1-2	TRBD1	CASSAPGQGNYGYTF	TGCGCCAGCAGTGCCCCGGGACAGGGGAACTATGGCTACACCTTC